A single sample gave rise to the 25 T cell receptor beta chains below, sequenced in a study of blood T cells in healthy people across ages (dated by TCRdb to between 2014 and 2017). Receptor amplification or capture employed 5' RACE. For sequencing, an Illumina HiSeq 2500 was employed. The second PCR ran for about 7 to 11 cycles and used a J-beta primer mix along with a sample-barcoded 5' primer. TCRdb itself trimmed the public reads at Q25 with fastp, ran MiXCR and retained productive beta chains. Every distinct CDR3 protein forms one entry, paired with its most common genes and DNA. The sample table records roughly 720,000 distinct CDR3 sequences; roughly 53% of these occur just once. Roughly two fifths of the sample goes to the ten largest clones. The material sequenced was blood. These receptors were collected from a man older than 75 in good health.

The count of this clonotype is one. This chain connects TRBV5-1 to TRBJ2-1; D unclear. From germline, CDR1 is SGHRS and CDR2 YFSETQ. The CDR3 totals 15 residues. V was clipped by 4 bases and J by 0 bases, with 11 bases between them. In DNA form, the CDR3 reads TGCGCCAGCAGCAAAGAGACATTCTCCTACAATGAGCAGTTCTTC. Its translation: CASSKETFSYNEQFF.

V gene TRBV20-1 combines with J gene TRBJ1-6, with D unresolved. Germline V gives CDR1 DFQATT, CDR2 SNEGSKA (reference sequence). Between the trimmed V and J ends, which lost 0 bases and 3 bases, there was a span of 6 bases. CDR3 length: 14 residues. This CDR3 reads CSARDEGYNSPLHF. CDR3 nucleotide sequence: TGCAGTGCTAGAGATGAGGGCTATAATTCACCCCTCCACTTT.

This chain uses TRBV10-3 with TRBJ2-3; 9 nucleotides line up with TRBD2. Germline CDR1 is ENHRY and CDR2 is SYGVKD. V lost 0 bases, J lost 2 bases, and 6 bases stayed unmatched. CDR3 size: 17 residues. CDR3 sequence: CAISESPSGIDTDTQYF. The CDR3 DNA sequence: TGTGCCATCAGTGAGTCGCCTAGCGGGATAGACACAGATACGCAGTATTTT.

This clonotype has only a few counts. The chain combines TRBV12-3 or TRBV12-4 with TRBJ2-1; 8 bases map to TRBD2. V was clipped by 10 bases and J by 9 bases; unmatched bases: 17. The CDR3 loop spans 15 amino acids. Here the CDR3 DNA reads TGTGCCACCTTCCTTGGGGCCGGGACTAGTGGTGAGCAGTTCTTC. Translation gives CATFLGAGTSGEQFF.

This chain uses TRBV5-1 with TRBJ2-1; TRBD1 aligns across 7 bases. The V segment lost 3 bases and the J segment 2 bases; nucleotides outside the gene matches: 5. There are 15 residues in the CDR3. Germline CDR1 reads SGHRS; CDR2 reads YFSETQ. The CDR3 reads CASSSQGTPYNEQFF. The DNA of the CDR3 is TGCGCCAGCAGCTCACAGGGGACCCCCTACAATGAGCAGTTCTTC.

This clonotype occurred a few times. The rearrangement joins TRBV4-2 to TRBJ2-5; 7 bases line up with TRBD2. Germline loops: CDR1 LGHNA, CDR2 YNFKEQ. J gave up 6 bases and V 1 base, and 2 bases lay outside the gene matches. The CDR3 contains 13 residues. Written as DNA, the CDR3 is TGTGCCAGCAGCCAAGGAGCGGGAAAGACCCAGTACTTC. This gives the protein CASSQGAGKTQYF.

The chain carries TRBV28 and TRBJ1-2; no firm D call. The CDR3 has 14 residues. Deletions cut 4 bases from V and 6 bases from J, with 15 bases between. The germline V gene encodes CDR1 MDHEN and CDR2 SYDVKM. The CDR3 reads CASSSPLGNDGYTF. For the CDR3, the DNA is TGTGCCAGCAGTTCACCCCTAGGCAACGATGGCTACACCTTC.

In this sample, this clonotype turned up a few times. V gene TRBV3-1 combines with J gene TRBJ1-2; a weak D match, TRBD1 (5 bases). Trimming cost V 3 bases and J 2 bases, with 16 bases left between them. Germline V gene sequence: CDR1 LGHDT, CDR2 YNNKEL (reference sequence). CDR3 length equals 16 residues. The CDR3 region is CASSQYMPRTNYGYTF. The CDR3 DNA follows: TGTGCCAGCAGCCAGTACATGCCCCGGACAAACTATGGCTACACCTTC.

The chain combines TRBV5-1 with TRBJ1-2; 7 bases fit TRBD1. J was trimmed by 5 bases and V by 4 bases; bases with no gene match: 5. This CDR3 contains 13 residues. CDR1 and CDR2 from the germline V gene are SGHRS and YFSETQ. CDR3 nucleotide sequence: TGCGCCAGCAGCGCGGGACAGCTATATGGCTACACCTTC. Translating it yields CASSAGQLYGYTF.

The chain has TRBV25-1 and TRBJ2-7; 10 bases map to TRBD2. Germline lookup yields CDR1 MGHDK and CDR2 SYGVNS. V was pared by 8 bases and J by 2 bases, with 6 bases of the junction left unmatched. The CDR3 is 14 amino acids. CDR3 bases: TGTGCCAGCCGGAGGACTAGCGGCACCTACGAGCAGTACTTC. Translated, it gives CASRRTSGTYEQYF.

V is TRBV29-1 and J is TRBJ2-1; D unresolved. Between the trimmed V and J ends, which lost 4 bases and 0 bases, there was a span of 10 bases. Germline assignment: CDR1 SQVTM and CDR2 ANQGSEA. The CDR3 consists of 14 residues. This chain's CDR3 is CSVAGSTSYNEQFF. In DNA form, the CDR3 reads TGCAGCGTTGCAGGAAGTACCTCCTACAATGAGCAGTTCTTC.

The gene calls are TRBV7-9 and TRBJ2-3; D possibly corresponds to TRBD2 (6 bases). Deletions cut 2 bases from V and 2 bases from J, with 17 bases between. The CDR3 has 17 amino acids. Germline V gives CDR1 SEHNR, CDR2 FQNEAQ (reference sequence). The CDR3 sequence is CASSLPISGPLTDTQYF. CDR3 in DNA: TGTGCCAGCAGCTTACCCATCAGCGGGCCACTCACAGATACGCAGTATTTT. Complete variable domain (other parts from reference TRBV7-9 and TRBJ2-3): DTGVSQNPRHKITKRGQNVTFRCDPISEHNRLYWYRQTLGQGPEFLTYFQNEAQLEKSRLLSDRFSAERPKGSFSTLEIQRTEQGDSAMYLCASSLPISGPLTDTQYFGPGTRLTVL.

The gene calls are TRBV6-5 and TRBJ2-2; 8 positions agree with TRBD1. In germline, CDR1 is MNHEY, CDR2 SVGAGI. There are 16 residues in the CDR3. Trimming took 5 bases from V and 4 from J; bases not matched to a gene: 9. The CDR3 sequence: CASSQGQVLSTGELFF. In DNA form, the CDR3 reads TGTGCCAGCAGTCAGGGACAGGTTTTGAGCACCGGGGAGCTGTTTTTT.

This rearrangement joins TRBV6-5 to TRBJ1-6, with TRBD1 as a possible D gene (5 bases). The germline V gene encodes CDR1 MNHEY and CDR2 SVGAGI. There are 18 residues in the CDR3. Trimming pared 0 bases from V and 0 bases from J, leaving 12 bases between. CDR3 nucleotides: TGTGCCAGCAGTTACTCCATGGGGGGTAGCTCCTATAATTCACCCCTCCACTTT. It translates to CASSYSMGGSSYNSPLHF.

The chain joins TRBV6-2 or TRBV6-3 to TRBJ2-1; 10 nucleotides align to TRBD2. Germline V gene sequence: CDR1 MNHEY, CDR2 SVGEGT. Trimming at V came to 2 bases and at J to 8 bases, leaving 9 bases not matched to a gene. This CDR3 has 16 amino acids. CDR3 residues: CASSYASGRAFHEQFF. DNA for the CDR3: TGTGCCAGCAGTTACGCCAGCGGGAGGGCCTTCCATGAGCAGTTCTTC.

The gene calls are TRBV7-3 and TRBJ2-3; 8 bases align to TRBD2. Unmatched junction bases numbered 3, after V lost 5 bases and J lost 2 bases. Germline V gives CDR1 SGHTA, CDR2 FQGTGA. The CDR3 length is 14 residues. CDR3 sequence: CASSPGGFTDTQYF. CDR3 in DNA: TGTGCCAGCAGCCCGGGGGGGTTCACAGATACGCAGTATTTT.

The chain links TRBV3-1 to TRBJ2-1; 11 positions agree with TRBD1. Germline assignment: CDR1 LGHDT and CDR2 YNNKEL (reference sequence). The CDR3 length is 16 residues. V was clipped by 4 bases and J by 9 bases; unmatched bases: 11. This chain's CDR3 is CASSPYRDRGSGEQFF. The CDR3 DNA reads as TGTGCCAGCAGCCCCTACCGGGACAGGGGGAGTGGTGAGCAGTTCTTC.

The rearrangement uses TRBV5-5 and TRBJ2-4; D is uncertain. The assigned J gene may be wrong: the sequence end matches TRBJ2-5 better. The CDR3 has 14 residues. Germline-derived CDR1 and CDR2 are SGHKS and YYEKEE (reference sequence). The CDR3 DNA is TGTGCCAGCAGCCCCCCTCCTAGGGCCGAGACCCAGTACTTC. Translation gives CASSPPPRAETQYF.

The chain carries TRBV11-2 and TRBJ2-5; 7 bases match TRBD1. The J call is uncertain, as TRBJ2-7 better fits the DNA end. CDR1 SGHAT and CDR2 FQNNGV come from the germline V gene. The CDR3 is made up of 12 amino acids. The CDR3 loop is CASSTTGVEQYF. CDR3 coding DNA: TGTGCCAGCAGTACTACAGGGGTCGAGCAGTACTTC.

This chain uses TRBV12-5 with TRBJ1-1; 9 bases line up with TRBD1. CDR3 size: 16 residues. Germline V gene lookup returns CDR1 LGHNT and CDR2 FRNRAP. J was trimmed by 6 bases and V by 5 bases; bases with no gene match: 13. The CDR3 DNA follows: TGTGCTAGTGGTACTAGCCTGGGACAGGGACTCGCTGAAGCTTTCTTT. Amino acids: CASGTSLGQGLAEAFF.

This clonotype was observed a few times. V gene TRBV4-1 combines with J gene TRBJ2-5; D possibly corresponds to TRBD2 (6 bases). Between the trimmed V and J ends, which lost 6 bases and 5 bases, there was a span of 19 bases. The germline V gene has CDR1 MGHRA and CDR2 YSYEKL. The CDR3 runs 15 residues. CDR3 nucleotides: TGCGCCAGCAGTCGGGGCAGCGGGTGGGATGAGACCCAGTACTTC. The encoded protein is CASSRGSGWDETQYF.

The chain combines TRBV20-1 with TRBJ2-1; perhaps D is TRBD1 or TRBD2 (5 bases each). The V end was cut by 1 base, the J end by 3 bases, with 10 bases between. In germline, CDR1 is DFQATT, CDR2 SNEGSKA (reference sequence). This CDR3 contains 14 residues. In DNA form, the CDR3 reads TGCAGTGCTAGAGGGGGCGGACTCTACAATGAGCAGTTCTTC. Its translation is CSARGGGLYNEQFF.

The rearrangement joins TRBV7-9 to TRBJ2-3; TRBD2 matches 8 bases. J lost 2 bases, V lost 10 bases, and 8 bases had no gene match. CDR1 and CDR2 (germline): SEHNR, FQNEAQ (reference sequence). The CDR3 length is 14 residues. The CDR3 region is CAINGGRSTDTQYF. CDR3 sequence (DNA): TGTGCCATAAACGGCGGGAGGTCCACAGATACGCAGTATTTT.

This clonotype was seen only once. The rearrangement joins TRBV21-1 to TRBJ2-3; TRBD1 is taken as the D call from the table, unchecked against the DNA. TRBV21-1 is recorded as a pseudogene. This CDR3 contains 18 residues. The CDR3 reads CASSNYSPGQGTHRYAYF. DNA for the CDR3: TGTGCCAGCAGCAACTATTCTCCGGGACAGGGGACGCACAGATACGCGTATTTT.

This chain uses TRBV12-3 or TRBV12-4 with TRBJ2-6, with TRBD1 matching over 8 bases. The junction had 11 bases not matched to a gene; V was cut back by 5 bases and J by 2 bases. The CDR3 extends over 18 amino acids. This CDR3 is CASSPGQGPFTGANVLTF. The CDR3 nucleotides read TGTGCCAGCAGTCCCGGACAGGGTCCCTTTACTGGGGCCAACGTCCTGACTTTC.